This is a list of T cell receptor beta chains from one sample in a study of blood T cell repertoires in COVID-19. Profiling relied on immunoSEQ multiplex PCR, and the TCRdb table lists in-frame clones only, not all of them. The sample lists around 130,000 clones, roughly four fifths occurring once. Sequenced: peripheral blood. These receptor sequences come from a human donor in a cohort sampled during active COVID-19. The CDR3 runs from the conserved cysteine through the conserved F or W. A D gene is named only where the DNA matches it firmly. Clone size is stated in some rows and not others, as once, few, many or a class when expanded.

V	J	D	size	CDR3	DNA
TRBV7-8	TRBJ1-3	.	.	CASSFGPFSGNTIYF	TGTGCCAGCAGCTTTGGGCCGTTCTCTGGAAACACCATATATTTT
TRBV14	TRBJ2-7	.	.	CASSLRGAGEQYF	TGTGCCAGCAGCCTCCGGGGGGCGGGTGAGCAGTACTTC
TRBV5-6	TRBJ2-5	.	.	CASSLGPAGGGTETQYF	TGTGCCAGCAGCTTGGGTCCAGCGGGTGGAGGGACCGAGACCCAGTACTTC
TRBV10-3	TRBJ2-1	.	.	CAITGNQNEQFF	TGTGCCATCACCGGGAACCAAAATGAGCAGTTCTTC
TRBV19	TRBJ1-5	.	.	CASSIESRPQHF	TGTGCCAGTAGTATAGAGTCCCGGCCCCAGCATTTT
TRBV5-1	TRBJ2-3	TRBD1	.	CASKGQGGQADTQYF	TGCGCCAGCAAAGGACAGGGAGGTCAGGCTGATACGCAGTATTTT
TRBV19	TRBJ1-1	.	.	CASSIAGETEAFF	TGTGCCAGTAGTATAGCCGGAGAAACTGAAGCTTTCTTT
TRBV7-8	TRBJ2-1	TRBD2	.	CASSAGLVYNEQFF	TGTGCCAGCAGCGCGGGACTAGTCTACAATGAGCAGTTCTTC
TRBV7-9	TRBJ1-4	TRBD1	.	CASSAGQTDEKLFF	TGTGCCAGCAGCGCGGGACAGACCGATGAAAAACTGTTTTTT
TRBV11-2	TRBJ1-1	.	once	CASSPRYEAFF	TGTGCCAGCAGCCCGCGATATGAAGCTTTCTTT
TRBV29-1	TRBJ1-2	TRBD1	once	CSVQRGRLGYTF	TGCAGCGTTCAAAGGGGGCGCCTTGGCTACACCTTC
TRBV18	TRBJ2-7	.	.	CASSPPGDRVRDEQYF	TGTGCCAGCTCACCACCGGGAGACCGAGTTAGGGACGAGCAGTACTTC
TRBV7-8	TRBJ2-3	.	.	CASSLVSGGESPRTDTQYF	TGTGCCAGCAGCTTAGTGTCCGGGGGAGAATCACCACGCACAGATACGCAGTATTTT
TRBV5-1	TRBJ2-7	.	once	CASSLAGIGYEQYF	TGCGCCAGCAGCCTAGCCGGGATCGGCTACGAGCAGTACTTC
TRBV9	TRBJ1-1	TRBD1	.	CASSASGTGLPEAFF	TGTGCCAGCAGCGCCTCCGGGACAGGGTTACCTGAAGCTTTCTTT
TRBV23-1	TRBJ1-6	TRBD1	.	CASSQSIGLGTGISSYNSPLHF	TGCGCCAGCAGTCAATCGATAGGTTTAGGGACAGGCATAAGCTCCTATAATTCACCCCTCCACTTT
TRBV11-1	TRBJ1-2	.	.	CASSLRSGDYGYTF	TGTGCCAGCAGCTTACGTTCGGGGGACTATGGCTACACCTTC
TRBV18	TRBJ1-1	.	.	CASSPSHANTEAFF	TGTGCCAGCTCACCGAGCCACGCGAACACTGAAGCTTTCTTT
TRBV18	TRBJ1-3	TRBD1	.	CASSPRQGSSSGNTIYF	TGTGCCAGCTCACCAAGACAGGGGTCCAGCTCTGGAAACACCATATATTTT
TRBV7-9	TRBJ2-5	.	.	CASTRSGMGHGETQYF	TGTGCCAGCACCCGCTCGGGTATGGGGCATGGAGAGACCCAGTACTTC
TRBV5-6	TRBJ2-1	TRBD1	.	CASNRDRGWNEQFF	TGTGCCAGCAACCGGGACAGGGGGTGGAATGAGCAGTTCTTC
TRBV9	TRBJ1-5	.	.	CASSGAYSNQPQHF	TGTGCCAGCAGCGGGGCTTATAGCAATCAGCCCCAGCATTTT
TRBV29-1	TRBJ1-1	.	.	CSVEDSHTEAFF	TGCAGCGTGGAAGACAGTCATACTGAAGCTTTCTTT
TRBV7-9	TRBJ1-1	.	.	CASSFPGTRNTEAFF	TGTGCCAGCAGCTTTCCCGGGACAAGGAACACTGAAGCTTTCTTT
TRBV30	TRBJ2-7	TRBD2	.	CAWSWASGTYEQYF	TGTGCCTGGAGTTGGGCTAGCGGTACCTACGAGCAGTACTTC
TRBV4-1	TRBJ1-2	TRBD1	.	CASSPGTGISYGYTF	TGCGCCAGCAGCCCCGGGACAGGGATTAGCTATGGCTACACCTTC
TRBV3-1/TRBV3-2	TRBJ2-1	.	.	CASSQVGQNEQFF	TGTGCCAGCAGCCAAGTGGGACAAAATGAGCAGTTCTTC
TRBV18	TRBJ1-1	.	.	CASSKTVGPEAFF	TGTGCCAGCTCAAAGACAGTGGGCCCTGAAGCTTTCTTT
TRBV6-4	TRBJ1-5	.	.	CASSDSNHRSNQPQHF	TGTGCCAGCAGTGACTCGAACCACAGGAGCAATCAGCCCCAGCATTTT
TRBV4-2	TRBJ1-5	TRBD1	.	CASSQVLGGGNQPQHF	TGTGCCAGCAGCCAAGTTTTAGGGGGCGGCAATCAGCCCCAGCATTTT
TRBV19	TRBJ1-1	TRBD1	.	CASSKTGTGDLNTEAFF	TGTGCCAGTAGTAAAACCGGGACAGGGGATCTGAACACTGAAGCTTTCTTT
TRBV6-5	TRBJ2-3	TRBD2	.	CASSSGLAGPDTQYF	TGTGCCAGCAGTTCTGGACTAGCGGGGCCAGATACGCAGTATTTT
TRBV19	TRBJ2-2	TRBD1	.	CASSVGFGQGASGELFF	TGTGCCAGTAGTGTGGGGTTCGGACAGGGGGCGTCCGGGGAGCTGTTTTTT
TRBV7-5	TRBJ2-7	.	.	CARKGTREERAYEQYF	TGTGCCAGAAAGGGTACTAGGGAGGAAAGAGCCTACGAGCAGTACTTC
TRBV11-3	TRBJ2-1	TRBD2	.	CASSLTSGHHEQFF	TGTGCCAGCAGCTTGACTAGCGGGCACCATGAGCAGTTCTTC
TRBV7-8	TRBJ1-5	TRBD1	few	CASSDGTGRHQPQHF	TGTGCCAGCAGCGATGGGACAGGGAGGCATCAGCCCCAGCATTTT
TRBV7-9	TRBJ1-4	.	.	CASSTRDFTHEKLFF	TGTGCCAGCAGCACCCGGGACTTTACCCATGAAAAACTGTTTTTT
TRBV18	TRBJ2-7	TRBD2	.	CASSQRDGPPTYEQYF	TGTGCCAGCTCACAGCGGGACGGACCACCGACCTACGAGCAGTACTTC
TRBV6-5	TRBJ1-2	.	.	CASTTATGNNGYTF	TGTGCCAGCACTACGGCGACAGGAAACAATGGCTACACCTTC
TRBV7-8	TRBJ1-3	.	.	CASSLVRGSGNTIYF	TGTGCCAGCAGCTTAGTTCGGGGCTCTGGAAACACCATATATTTT
TRBV19	TRBJ2-4	.	.	CATRLGNIQYF	TGTGCCACGAGACTGGGAAACATTCAGTACTTC
TRBV9	TRBJ2-2	.	.	CASSVVEGNTGELFF	TGTGCCAGCAGCGTAGTGGAGGGAAACACCGGGGAGCTGTTTTTT
TRBV7-8	TRBJ2-1	TRBD1	.	CASSPAPRGLYNEQFF	TGTGCCAGCAGCCCCGCCCCCAGGGGGCTTTACAATGAGCAGTTCTTC
TRBV6-6	TRBJ1-2	TRBD1	.	CASLKPGTGVNYGYTF	TGTGCCAGCCTAAAGCCAGGGACAGGGGTTAACTATGGCTACACCTTC
TRBV30	TRBJ1-6	.	few	CAWTSSRVGDSPLHF	TGTGCCTGGACCTCGTCCAGGGTTGGGGATTCACCCCTCCACTTT
TRBV30	TRBJ1-3	.	.	CAWTATESGNTIYF	TGTGCCTGGACGGCGACAGAATCTGGAAACACCATATATTTT